The clone carrying this TCR beta chain was recorded many times. One entry per CDR3 protein results from TCRdb running MiXCR on the RACE reads. This sample yields approximately 100,000 distinct CDR3 sequences, of which nearly 10% are seen a single time; more than 3% belongs to the top ten. The data stem from a study of human T cells and chemical hapten exposure. Documented time point: pre-sensitization, week 0. Treatment in this sample: therapeutic diphenylcyclopropenone sensitization with weekly scalp DPC. V was pared by 2 bases and J by 2 bases, with 12 bases between. The germline V gene encodes CDR1 LGHNA and CDR2 YSLEER. This CDR3 comprises 16 residues.

This receptor was identified in a woman in her 40s with alopecia areata. Some clones in this sample may be carry-over from other donors' samples. The rearrangement uses TRBV4-3 and TRBJ2-2; D may be TRBD1 (6 bases). Material: whole blood, obtained in connection with sensitization to the hapten diphenylcyclopropenone (DPC). The CDR3 coding sequence is TGCGCCAGCAGCCAAACAGGGAGAGGAAACACCGGGGAGCTGTTTTTT. Amino acid sequence: CASSQTGRGNTGELFF.